The next 5 T cell receptor beta chains were all read from a single sample in a study of vaccination and CD4 T cells after COVID-19. Treatment described: approximately nine-day PBMC culture with coronavirus spike peptide pools or control peptides (ViraFEST assay). Researchers used the Oncomine TCR Beta short-read assay to sequence DNA from cultured CD4+ T cells. Each CDR3 protein gets one entry after TCRdb re-called the PCR reads with MiXCR. The profile covers approximately 15,000 distinct CDR3 sequences, with 26% appearing a single time and 20% to 25% taken by the ten largest. For these TCRs, the target antigens are not known. Material for sequencing was cultured CD4+ T cells from blood. These receptors came from a human donor with COVID-19.

The chain joins TRBV5-1 to TRBJ2-3; 8 bases align to TRBD2. Germline V lookup: CDR1 SGHRS, CDR2 YFSETQ. The ends lost 1 base at V and 4 bases at J; junction bases unmatched: 8. The CDR3 is made up of 16 amino acids. The CDR3 is CASSLIYGGLADTQYF. The CDR3 bases are TGCGCCAGCAGCTTGATATACGGGGGACTAGCAGATACGCAGTATTTT.

In its sample, this clonotype was seen a few times. One end of the junction is discordant with germline, which a read error may explain. The chain recombines TRBV18 with TRBJ2-5, with no clear D. The CDR3 is 14 residues long. The germline V gene has CDR1 KGHSH and CDR2 LQKENI. The CDR3 sequence: CATSPGNRQETQYF. CDR3 coding DNA: TGTGCCACCTCACCTGGAAACAGACAAGAGACCCAGTACTTC.

CDR3 nucleotide sequence: TGTGCCAGCAGTTTGGGACTCCGGGACGGGGAGCTGTTTTTT. Translating gives CASSLGLRDGELFF. This sequence joins TRBV11-2 and TRBJ2-2, with D possibly TRBD2 on 6 matching bases. The germline V gene has CDR1 SGHAT and CDR2 FQNNGV. Trimming stripped 6 bases from V and 7 bases from J, with 15 bases between. This CDR3 has 14 residues.

This clonotype has only a few counts. The chain joins TRBV5-8 to TRBJ2-2; D unclear. Trimming cost V 2 bases and J 5 bases, with 13 bases left between them. CDR3 size: 15 residues. Germline values: CDR1 SGHTS, CDR2 YDEGEE. This CDR3 reads CASSLNPRFTGELFF. Written as DNA, the CDR3 is TGTGCCAGCAGCTTAAACCCAAGGTTTACCGGGGAGCTGTTTTTT.

This clonotype was seen only a few times. The chain recombines TRBV5-6 with TRBJ1-5; TRBD1 is a possible D gene (5 bases). Trimming shortened V by 3 bases and J by 3 bases, and 13 bases separated the two germline ends. Germline lookup yields CDR1 SGHDT and CDR2 YYEEEE. The CDR3 spans 15 residues. As DNA, the CDR3 is TGTGCCAGCAGCTGGCGGCACGGGGCCAATCAGCCCCAGCATTTT. Amino acids: CASSWRHGANQPQHF.